This entry concerns a single TCR beta chain. Its antigen remains unidentified. Produced via immunoSEQ multiplex PCR; TCRdb's table is partial and in-frame only. Of just under 30,000 clones in the sample, approximately 82% are singletons; the top ten hold 1.7%. The data originate from a study of human CD4 T cells and Enterobacteriaceae. Study outcomes and limitations: In the top 5%: about 55% of the 19 and about three fifths of the roughly 34 cross-reactive clonotypes.

Germline values: CDR1 MNHEY, CDR2 SMNVEV (reference sequence). The CDR3 length is 12 residues. The V gene lost 6 bases and the J gene lost 0 bases, with 3 bases spanning the gap. All CD4+ cells other than CD45RA+CCR7+CD95- naive cells were sorted as memory, over 98% pure. Sorting first excluded CD8+, CD14+, CD16+, CD56+, CD19+ and CD25-bright cells. The sample consisted of memory CD4+ T cells from blood. This receptor was obtained from a human donor in good health. The chain joins TRBV27 to TRBJ2-1; no reliable D call. The CDR3 DNA reads TGTGCCAGCAGAACCTCCTACAATGAGCAGTTCTTC. Its protein product is CASRTSYNEQFF.